Listed here is a single TCR beta chain. Its antigen remains undetermined. The sample holds no much larger clone one base away, and base qualities are not on file. Library prep was done by multiplex PCR. Sequenced on an Illumina HiSeq 4000. CDR3 regions were amplified by Arm-PCR with iRepertoire HTBI primers to construct TCR beta libraries. Gel purification was performed on PCR products prior to sequencing. In the paper's pipeline: Across samples, 55 to 80 TRBV and 13 to 15 TRBJ segments were identified and used for gene usage analysis of CDR3 amino acid clonotypes. COPE and FqMerger were used to merge the filtered high-quality paired reads into contigs. Contigs were aligned with BLAST to IMGT TRBV, TRBD and TRBJ reference genes, and CDR3 was defined per IMGT. Highly expanded clones were defined as clonotypes with a frequency above 0.1%. Shannon entropy served as the measure of repertoire diversity, while the Gini coefficient captured V-J evenness. Clonotypes shared by more than one individual were considered public. TCRdb redid the processing of the public reads, applying fastp at Q25 and MiXCR, and retained in-frame beta chains. Entries that share a CDR3 protein sequence are merged under the most common genes and DNA. The V and J calls come from TCRdb's annotation, not from the publication. The sample table holds fewer than 400,000 distinct CDR3 sequences, of which about 20% were seen once. Of the sample, less than 35% falls within the top ten clones.

The data derive from a study of regulatory T cells in long-lasting Graves disease listed by TCRdb under 2021. Regarding the complete study: Persistent Graves' disease was defined as persistently positive TSH receptor autoantibodies together with antithyroid drug treatment for over 5 years. TCR sequencing covered about 13 persistent and roughly 20 newly diagnosed Graves' disease patients, some 33 samples in total. Antithyroid drugs had been taken for 8.5 to 12 years on average by persistent Graves' disease patients in the clinical cohort. The study took place in China and was registered as a clinical trial. Patients with persistent Graves' disease were compared with patients with newly diagnosed Graves' disease using TCR sequencing and RNA sequencing of peripheral blood. General study outcomes and caveats: Only the TCR beta chain was sequenced and analyzed. Only peripheral blood was studied, because thyroid tissue, the primary lesion, was inaccessible. Compared with newly diagnosed patients, persistent Graves' disease patients had lower TCR Shannon entropy and fewer highly expanded clones, which suggests clonal expansion. The authors acknowledged the small sample size as a limitation that may reduce accuracy. TRBV28, TRBJ1-2 and TRBJ2-5 were preferentially used in persistent disease, while TRBV20-1 and TRBJ2-1 were favored in newly diagnosed disease. Persistent patients shared more public clonotypes among themselves (around 2,500) than newly diagnosed patients did (about 900).

The CDR3 contains 14 residues, cysteine and phenylalanine counted. The CDR3 DNA has 42 bases and is translated from base 1. Between the V and J ends, shortened by 3 bases and 3 bases respectively, the junction contains 10 bases. From a lookup of the germline V gene, CDR1 and CDR2 are SGHAT and FQNNGV. The intended sense of this specimen's time point label: persistent/refractory GD, antithyroid drugs over 5 years with positive TRAb. For both TCR sequencing and RNA sequencing, RNA was extracted from PBMCs using TRIzol. The diagnosis of Graves' disease was made according to American Thyroid Association guidelines. Patients for the study were recruited at an endocrinology department in Xi'an, China. Each patient gave about 9.1 milliliters of peripheral blood, collected in an EDTA anticoagulant tube. PBMCs were isolated by Ficoll Paque Plus density gradient separation without further T cell sorting. An Agilent 2100 Bioanalyzer and agarose gel were used to check RNA quality, and a NanoDrop 2000 was used to measure RNA concentration.

Recombination linked TRBV11-2 to TRBJ2-3; the best D guess is TRBD2, with 6 bases matching. The sequences come from peripheral blood mononuclear cells (PBMCs), collected when the disease was refractory, from a patient treated with antithyroid drugs. This TCR was sampled from a female donor with Graves disease. CDR3 reads: CASSFGGTTDTQYF. The nucleotide sequence is given as TGTGCCAGCAGCTTTGGCGGGACGACAGATACGCAGTATTTT.